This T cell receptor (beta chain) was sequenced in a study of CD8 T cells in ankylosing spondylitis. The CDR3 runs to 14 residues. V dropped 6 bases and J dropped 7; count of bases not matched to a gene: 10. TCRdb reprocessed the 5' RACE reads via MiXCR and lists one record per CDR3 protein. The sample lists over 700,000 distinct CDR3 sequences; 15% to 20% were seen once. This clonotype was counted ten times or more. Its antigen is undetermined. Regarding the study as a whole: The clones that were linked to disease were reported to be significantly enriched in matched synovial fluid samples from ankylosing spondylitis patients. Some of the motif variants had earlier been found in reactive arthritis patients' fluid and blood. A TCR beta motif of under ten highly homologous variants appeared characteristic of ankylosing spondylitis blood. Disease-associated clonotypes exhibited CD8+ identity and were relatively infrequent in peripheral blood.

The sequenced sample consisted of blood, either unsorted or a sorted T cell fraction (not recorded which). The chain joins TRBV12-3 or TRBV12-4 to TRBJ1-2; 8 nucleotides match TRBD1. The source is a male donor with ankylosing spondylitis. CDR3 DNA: TGTGCCAGCAGGCCTGGACAGGGAAAGGCTGGCTACACCTTC. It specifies CASRPGQGKAGYTF.